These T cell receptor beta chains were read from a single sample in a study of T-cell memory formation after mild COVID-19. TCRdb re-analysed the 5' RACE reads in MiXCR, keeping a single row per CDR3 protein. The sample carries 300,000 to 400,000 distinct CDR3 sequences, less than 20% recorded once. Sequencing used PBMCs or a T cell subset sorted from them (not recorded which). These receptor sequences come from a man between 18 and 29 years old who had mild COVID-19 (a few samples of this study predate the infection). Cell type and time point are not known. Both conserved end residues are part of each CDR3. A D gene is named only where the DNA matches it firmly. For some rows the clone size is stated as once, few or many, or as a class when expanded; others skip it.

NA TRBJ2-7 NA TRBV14 TGTGCCAGCAGCCAAGGGAGTCGCTACGAGCAGTACTTC CASSQGSRYEQYF
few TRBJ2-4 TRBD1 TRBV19 TGTGCCAGTAGTTCGTGGACAGGAAACATGAAAAACATTCAGTACTTC CASSSWTGNMKNIQYF
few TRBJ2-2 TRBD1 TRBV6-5 TGTGCCAGCAGCTCACAGGGGTTGGCCGGGGAGCTGTTTTTT CASSSQGLAGELFF
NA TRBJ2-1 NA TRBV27 TGTGCCAGCAGTTTCGCGAACGAAGGCAATGAGCAGTTCTTC CASSFANEGNEQFF
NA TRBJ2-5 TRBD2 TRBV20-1 TGCAGTGCACCCCAGCCTAGCGGGGGGGGCCAAGAGACCCAGTACTTC CSAPQPSGGGQETQYF
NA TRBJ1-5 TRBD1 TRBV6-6 TGTGCCAGCAGTTACTCGAGACAGGGGGCATATTTTTATCAGCCCCAGCATTTT CASSYSRQGAYFYQPQHF
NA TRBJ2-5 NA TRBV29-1 TGCAGCGTTGACCTTGGACGGGTCCAAGAGACCCAGTACTTC CSVDLGRVQETQYF
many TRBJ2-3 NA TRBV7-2 TGTGCCAGCAGCCCACAGCGGGCAGATACGCAGTATTTT CASSPQRADTQYF
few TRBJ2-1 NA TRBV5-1 TGCGCCAGCAGCTTGTTGGGAAGGGCTGGCTACAATGAGCAGTTCTTC CASSLLGRAGYNEQFF
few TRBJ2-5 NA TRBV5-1 TGCGCCAGCAGTTTTTGGCTAGCAAAAGAGACCCAGTACTTC CASSFWLAKETQYF
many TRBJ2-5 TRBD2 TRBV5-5 TGTGCCAGCAGCGCGGGAGTCAGGGAGACCCAGTACTTC CASSAGVRETQYF